One sample yielded the 6 T cell receptor beta chains listed below, sequenced in a study of blood T cell repertoires in COVID-19. Measured with immunoSEQ multiplex PCR; TCRdb has only the in-frame clones, and not every one. The sample lists around 480,000 clones, roughly 90% occurring once. Sequenced sample: PBMCs or T cells enriched from blood (not recorded which). The receptors were sampled from a woman aged 18-35 years who had recovered from COVID-19.

The gene calls are TRBV11-3 and TRBJ2-1; a weak D match, TRBD1 (5 bases). V gave up 5 bases and J gave up 8 bases, with 13 bases separating them. The germline V gene has CDR1 SGHNT and CDR2 YENEEA. The CDR3 covers 13 residues. DNA of the CDR3: TGTGCCAGCAGCGTGGGGCAGGGTCATGAGCAGTTCTTC. Protein sequence: CASSVGQGHEQFF.

The rearrangement links TRBV28 to TRBJ2-7; TRBD2 matches 8 bases. Germline CDR1 reads MDHEN; CDR2 reads SYDVKM. This CDR3 comprises 14 residues. With 4 bases clipped from V and 5 bases from J, the junction kept 7 bases outside the gene matches. Here the CDR3 reads CASSSGTSIHEQYF. Written as DNA, the CDR3 is TGTGCCAGCAGTTCCGGGACTAGTATTCACGAGCAGTACTTC.

The gene calls are TRBV18 and TRBJ2-1, with TRBD2 matching 15 bases. In germline, CDR1 is KGHSH, CDR2 LQKENI. Trimming at V came to 2 bases and at J to 10 bases, leaving 9 bases not matched to a gene. The CDR3 length is 17 residues. DNA for the CDR3: TGTGCCAGCTCACCAATTCGGACTAGCGGGGGGGCGAGCGAGCAGTTCTTC. Protein: CASSPIRTSGGASEQFF.

This chain joins TRBV2 and TRBJ1-6; no definite D call. Germline V gene sequence: CDR1 SNHLY, CDR2 FYNNEI. This CDR3 has 13 amino acids. Trimming stripped 6 bases from V and 2 bases from J, with 5 bases between. This CDR3 reads CASRETYNSPLHF. The CDR3 coding sequence is TGTGCCAGCAGGGAGACCTATAATTCACCCCTCCACTTT.

The chain has TRBV19 and TRBJ2-7; 7 bases agree with TRBD2. CDR3 length: 15 amino acids. Germline V gene sequence: CDR1 LNHDA, CDR2 SQIVND (reference sequence). Trimming removed 3 bases from V and 4 bases from J; junction bases left unmatched: 9. CDR3 bases: TGTGCCAGTAGTATGGGGGGGACCGGTGAGTACGAGCAGTACTTC. Protein: CASSMGGTGEYEQYF.

This clone was seen a handful of times. The chain joins TRBV4-1 to TRBJ1-5; D call uncertain. The CDR3 covers 12 residues. V dropped 3 bases and J dropped 6 bases, with 6 bases sitting between them. Germline V gene lookup returns CDR1 MGHRA and CDR2 YSYEKL. The CDR3 sequence: CASSQTGQPQHF. The CDR3, as DNA: TGCGCCAGCAGCCAGACGGGTCAGCCCCAGCATTTT.